This entry lists 15 T cell receptor beta chains sequenced from one sample in a study of Graves' ophthalmopathy and Graves' hyperthyroidism. Amplifying from RNA transcripts, the study obtained TCR beta CDR3 regions. HTBI-primed RT-PCR formed the first round, and a multiplex PCR formed the second. One entry per CDR3 protein results from TCRdb running MiXCR on the multiplex PCR reads. Of about 390,000 distinct CDR3 sequences listed, 15% are singletons. The source material was peripheral blood. The receptors were gathered from a woman under 30 with stable Graves' hyperthyroidism.

The sample holds many counts of this clonotype. The chain recombines TRBV6-5 with TRBJ1-1; TRBD1 matches 7 bases. This CDR3 contains 16 residues. The J segment lost 0 bases and the V segment lost 5 bases, leaving 9 bases of the junction unmatched. Germline V gene lookup returns CDR1 MNHEY and CDR2 SVGAGI. CDR3 loop: CASSNRQGPMNTEAFF. The CDR3 region has the DNA TGTGCCAGCAGTAACCGACAGGGTCCTATGAACACTGAAGCTTTCTTT.

This clonotype was recorded many times. This chain connects TRBV6-2 or TRBV6-3 to TRBJ1-1; 11 positions match TRBD1. CDR3 length: 17 amino acids. With V trimmed by 6 bases and J by 2 bases, 11 bases remained unmatched. Germline values: CDR1 MNHEY, CDR2 SVGEGT. CDR3 sequence reads: CASSHSGQGAGNTEAFF. CDR3 nucleotides: TGTGCCAGCAGCCATTCCGGACAGGGGGCAGGAAACACTGAAGCTTTCTTT.

The V gene is TRBV5-1, the J gene TRBJ1-1, with TRBD1 matching 7 bases. The J segment lost 3 bases and the V segment lost 5 bases, leaving 7 bases of the junction unmatched. The CDR3 covers 14 residues. The germline V gene has CDR1 SGHRS and CDR2 YFSETQ. Written as DNA, the CDR3 is TGCGCCAGCAGTCGCGCAGGGGGAGACACTGAAGCTTTCTTT. It translates to CASSRAGGDTEAFF.

This clonotype was seen at least ten times. The chain couples TRBV20-1 to TRBJ1-2; D remains ambiguous. The CDR3 has 14 residues. The germline V gene encodes CDR1 DFQATT and CDR2 SNEGSKA (reference sequence). V lost 3 bases and J 5 bases, leaving 16 bases between the germline ends. The CDR3 DNA reads TGCAGTGCTAGTGAGGCGGGTGATCATTATGGCTACACCTTC. This gives the protein CSASEAGDHYGYTF.

The chain combines TRBV6-2 or TRBV6-3 with TRBJ1-1; TRBD1 might be the D (5 bases). V lost 6 bases, J lost 1 base, and 18 bases lay in between. Germline assignment: CDR1 MNHEY and CDR2 SVGEGT. CDR3 length: 16 amino acids. The CDR3 bases are TGTGCCAGCAGGCACTATACCGGGACGAGGAACACTGAAGCTTTCTTT. Protein: CASRHYTGTRNTEAFF.

At least ten counts were recorded for this clonotype. The V and J genes are TRBV28 and TRBJ2-7; 10 bases map to TRBD1. Unmatched junction bases numbered 7, after V lost 9 bases and J lost 2 bases. The CDR3 has 14 residues. The germline V gene encodes CDR1 MDHEN and CDR2 SYDVKM. CDR3 in DNA: TGTGCCAGTAAGACCGGGACAGGGGCCTACGAGCAGTACTTC. Translating it yields CASKTGTGAYEQYF.

This clonotype came up many times. The CDR3: CASRWGGADQETQYF. The CDR3 region has the DNA TGTGCCAGCCGTTGGGGGGGGGCGGACCAAGAGACCCAGTACTTC. This sequence joins TRBV6-5 and TRBJ2-5; weak D call: TRBD2 (7 bases). The V gene's germline CDR1 is MNHEY and CDR2 SVGAGI. Between the trimmed V and J ends, which lost 8 bases and 0 bases, there was a span of 16 bases. The CDR3 length is 15 residues.

The table lists this clonotype with many counts. The chain joins TRBV2 to TRBJ2-5, with 10 bases matching TRBD2. CDR1 is SNHLY, CDR2 FYNNEI, per germline. With V trimmed by 5 bases and J by 3 bases, 6 bases remained unmatched. The CDR3 is 15 amino acids. The CDR3 nucleotides read TGTGCCAGCAGTCTGGGAGGGACTAGCGAAGAGACCCAGTACTTC. Residues: CASSLGGTSEETQYF.

The table lists this clonotype with many counts. The gene calls are TRBV24-1 and TRBJ2-5, with D uncertain. The CDR3 extends over 13 amino acids. V shed 5 bases and J shed 1 base, with 7 bases lying between them. From germline, CDR1 is KGHDR and CDR2 SFDVKD. CDR3 sequence: CATSGGGQETQYF. Here the CDR3 DNA reads TGTGCCACCAGTGGCGGCGGCCAAGAGACCCAGTACTTC.

This clonotype came up many times. The chain has TRBV24-1 and TRBJ2-7, with 7 bases matching TRBD2. V was clipped by 5 bases and J by 10 bases; unmatched bases: 4. Germline assignment: CDR1 KGHDR and CDR2 SFDVKD. The CDR3 has 11 residues. As DNA, the CDR3 is TGTGCCACCAGTGCGGGGGGAGGACAGTACTTC. Protein: CATSAGGGQYF.

At least ten counts were recorded for this clonotype. This sequence joins TRBV27 and TRBJ1-1; D remains unclear. Trimming pared 5 bases from V and 3 bases from J, leaving 16 bases between. This CDR3 has 15 amino acids. Germline V gives CDR1 MNHEY, CDR2 SMNVEV (reference sequence). The CDR3 region is CASSQIYRAYTEAFF. As DNA, the CDR3 is TGTGCCAGCAGTCAGATATACCGGGCCTACACTGAAGCTTTCTTT.

This clonotype was counted at least ten times. V is TRBV6-5 and J is TRBJ1-2; 8 bases align to TRBD1. J was trimmed by 3 bases and V by 4 bases; bases with no gene match: 7. The CDR3 is made up of 15 amino acids. In germline, CDR1 is MNHEY, CDR2 SVGAGI. The CDR3 DNA reads TGTGCCAGCAGTTTTACAGGGGGAGAAGACTATGGCTACACCTTC. Its translation is CASSFTGGEDYGYTF.

This clonotype was seen a handful of times. V and J are TRBV29-1 and TRBJ2-7; D ambiguous. Germline CDR1 SQVTM, CDR2 ANQGSEA. The CDR3 covers 8 residues. Trimming pared 8 bases from V and 9 bases from J, leaving 8 bases between. The CDR3 loop is CSFLGQYF. The CDR3, as DNA: TGCAGCTTTTTGGGGCAGTACTTC.

The chain recombines TRBV6-1 with TRBJ1-1; 7 bases line up with TRBD1. V shed 5 bases and J 0 bases; nucleotides not matched to a gene: 18. The CDR3 runs 19 residues. Germline loops: CDR1 MNHNS, CDR2 SASEGT. The CDR3 sequence: CASSQGDWDSWEMNTEAFF. The DNA of the CDR3 is TGTGCCAGCAGTCAAGGAGATTGGGACAGTTGGGAAATGAACACTGAAGCTTTCTTT.

This clonotype was seen at least ten times. CDR3 sequence (DNA): TGTGCCAGCTCACCAACGCCGGGGGAGCAGGGCGAGCAGTACTTC. The encoded protein is CASSPTPGEQGEQYF. The rearrangement joins TRBV18 to TRBJ2-7; weak D call: TRBD2 (6 bases). V lost 2 bases to trimming and J lost 6 bases, with 17 bases between them. The germline CDR1 and CDR2 sequences are KGHSH and LQKENI. The CDR3 is 15 amino acids.